The 8 T cell receptor beta chains in this list originate from one sample, sequenced in a study of CXCR3-negative and CXCR3-positive naive CD8 T cells. The libraries of TRB cDNA were constructed through 5' RACE using UMI labels. For each CDR3 protein, TCRdb gives one entry from its re-call of the 5' RACE reads, without DNA. The sample has some 130,000 distinct CDR3 sequences; the top ten hold 0.25% to 0.35%. Sequences were obtained from naive CXCR3- CD8+ T cells from blood. Subset indicated: CD45RO-CCR7+CD27+CD95- naive CD8+ T cells lacking CXCR3 (TNR3-). All receptors come from a human donor in good health. Some clones in this sample may be carry-over from other donors' samples.

The J gene is TRBJ2-6, the V gene TRBV6-2 or TRBV6-3. The germline gives CDR1 MNHEY, CDR2 SVGEGT. The CDR3 contains 15 residues. This CDR3 reads CASSALGSGANVLTF.

This chain uses TRBV28 with TRBJ2-7; TCRdb indicates TRBD1, and absent DNA this call remains unverified. From germline, CDR1 is MDHEN and CDR2 SYDVKM. The CDR3 extends over 16 amino acids. CDR3 residues: CASSDPGQRYSYEQYF.

The rearrangement joins TRBV11-2 to TRBJ2-7; TCRdb selects TRBD2, and the lack of DNA leaves this call unchecked. The CDR3 runs 16 residues. CDR1 and CDR2 (germline): SGHAT, FQNNGV. Here the CDR3 reads CACSALTSRTLYEQYF.

The J gene is TRBJ2-7, the V gene TRBV29-1. This CDR3 has 13 amino acids. Germline assignment: CDR1 SQVTM and CDR2 ANQGSEA. This chain's CDR3 is CSVEEGNSYEQYF.

This chain links TRBV30 with TRBJ1-1. This CDR3 comprises 13 residues. Germline V gene sequence: CDR1 GTSNPN, CDR2 SVGIG (reference sequence). The CDR3 sequence: CTWRVAGLTEAFF.

The chain is built from TRBV29-1 and TRBJ2-7; the TCRdb D gene call, TRBD2, has no DNA to confirm it. The CDR3 runs to 18 residues. Germline-derived CDR1 and CDR2 are SQVTM and ANQGSEA. The CDR3 sequence: CSVEGASGGYSCSYEQYF.

V gene TRBV7-7 combines with J gene TRBJ2-7; TCRdb returns TRBD2, unconfirmable since there is no DNA. In germline, CDR1 is SSHAT, CDR2 FNYEAQ (reference sequence). CDR3 length equals 13 residues. CDR3 sequence reads: CASSAAGAYEQYF. Full variable domain (missing parts from reference TRBV7-7 and TRBJ2-7): GAGVSQSPRYKVTKRGQDVTLRCDPISSHATLYWYQQALGQGPEFLTYFNYEAQPDKSGLPSDRFSAERPEGSISTLTIQRTEQRDSAMYRCASSAAGAYEQYFGPGTRLTVT.

This chain uses TRBV28 with TRBJ2-5; TCRdb selects TRBD2, and the lack of DNA leaves this call unchecked. From germline, CDR1 is MDHEN and CDR2 SYDVKM. The CDR3 is made up of 17 amino acids. This CDR3 reads CASSLTGRTTEQETQYF.